This T cell receptor beta chain emerged from a study of T cell responses to AZD1222 COVID-19 vaccine. Clones were read by immunoSEQ multiplex PCR, and TCRdb kept only the in-frame ones, dropping some. The profile shows approximately 150,000 clones, 80% to 95% of them singletons. The CDR3 length is 13 residues. Germline V gene data show CDR1 as SGHRS and CDR2 as YFSETQ. The V end was cut by 5 bases, the J end by 2 bases, with 10 bases between. This chain uses TRBV5-1 with TRBJ1-2; D is perhaps TRBD1 (6 bases). This sample comprised peripheral blood, obtained 28 days after the second AZD1222 dose. This TCR came from an adult who received the AZD1222 COVID-19 vaccine. DNA of the CDR3: TGCGCCAGCAGTTCGGGGGGCAACTATGGCTACACCTTC. Translation: CASSSGGNYGYTF.